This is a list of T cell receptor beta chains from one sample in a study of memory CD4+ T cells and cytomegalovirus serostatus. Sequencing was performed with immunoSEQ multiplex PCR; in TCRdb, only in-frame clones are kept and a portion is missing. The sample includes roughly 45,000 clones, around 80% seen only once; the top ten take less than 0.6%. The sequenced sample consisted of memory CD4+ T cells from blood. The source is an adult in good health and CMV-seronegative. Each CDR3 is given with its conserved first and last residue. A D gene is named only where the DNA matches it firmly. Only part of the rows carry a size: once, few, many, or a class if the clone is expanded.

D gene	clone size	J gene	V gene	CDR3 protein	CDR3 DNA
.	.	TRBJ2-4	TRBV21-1	CASSKFGWGNIQYF	.
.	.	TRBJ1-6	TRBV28	CASRTRANNSPLHF	TGTGCCAGCAGGACCCGGGCCAATAATTCACCCCTCCACTTT
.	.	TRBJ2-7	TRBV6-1	CASRRTGTPDEQYF	TGTGCCAGCAGAAGAACCGGGACTCCCGACGAGCAGTACTTC
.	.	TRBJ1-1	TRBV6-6	CAGKRGLGTEAFF	TGTGCCGGAAAAAGGGGGTTGGGCACTGAAGCTTTCTTT
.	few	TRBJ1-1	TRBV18	CASSLSLGTLAEAFF	TGTGCCAGCTCCCTAAGCTTAGGGACTTTAGCTGAAGCTTTCTTT
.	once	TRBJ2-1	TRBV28	CAISQWYNEQFF	TGTGCCATCAGTCAATGGTACAATGAGCAGTTCTTC
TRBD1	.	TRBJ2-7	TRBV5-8	CASSLAGTGASEQYF	TGTGCCAGCAGCTTGGCCGGGACAGGGGCCTCCGAGCAGTACTTC
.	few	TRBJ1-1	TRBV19	CASSIVGRVTEAFF	TGTGCCAGTAGTATCGTAGGACGGGTAACTGAAGCTTTCTTT
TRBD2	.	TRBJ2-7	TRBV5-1	CASSPWSGLAGGGSYEQYF	TGCGCCAGCAGCCCGTGGTCGGGACTAGCGGGGGGGGGATCCTACGAGCAGTACTTC
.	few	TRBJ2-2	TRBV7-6	CASSLNPKGNTGELFF	TGTGCCAGCAGCCTAAATCCGAAGGGGAACACCGGGGAGCTGTTTTTT
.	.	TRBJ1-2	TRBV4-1	CASSQTPEGRGGYTF	TGCGCCAGCAGCCAAACCCCGGAAGGGCGTGGTGGCTACACCTTC
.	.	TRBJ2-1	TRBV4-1	CASSQETGVNYNEQFF	TGCGCCAGCAGCCAAGAAACGGGGGTGAACTACAATGAGCAGTTCTTC
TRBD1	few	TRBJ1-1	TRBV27	CACLTPGTGGAFF	TGTGCCTGCCTCACCCCCGGGACAGGGGGAGCTTTCTTT
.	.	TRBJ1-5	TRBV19	CASSRVSGQPQHF	TGTGCCAGTAGCAGGGTTTCTGGGCAGCCCCAGCATTTT
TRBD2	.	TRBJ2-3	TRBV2	CASRPSGGADTQYF	TGTGCCAGCAGACCTAGCGGGGGGGCAGATACGCAGTATTTT
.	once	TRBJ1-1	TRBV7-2	CASSLVGPNTEAFF	TGTGCCAGCAGCTTAGTTGGGCCGAACACTGAAGCTTTCTTT
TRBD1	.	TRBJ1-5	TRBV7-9	CASSSDRGDQPQHF	TGTGCCAGCAGTTCGGACAGGGGAGATCAGCCCCAGCATTTT
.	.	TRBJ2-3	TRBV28	CASSASGVTDTQYF	TGTGCCAGCAGTGCTTCGGGGGTCACAGATACGCAGTATTTT
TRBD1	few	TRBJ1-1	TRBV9	CASSVGTGNMNTEAFF	TGTGCCAGCAGCGTAGGGACAGGGAACATGAACACTGAAGCTTTCTTT
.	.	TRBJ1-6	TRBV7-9	CASSLALLGGSSYNSPLHF	TGTGCCAGCAGCTTAGCCCTCCTTGGGGGCAGCTCCTATAATTCACCCCTCCACTTT
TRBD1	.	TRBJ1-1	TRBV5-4	CASSLQGVNTEAFF	TGTGCCAGCAGCTTACAGGGGGTGAACACTGAAGCTTTCTTT
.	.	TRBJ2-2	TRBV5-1	CASSLARGITGELFF	TGCGCCAGCAGCTTGGCTAGGGGTATAACCGGGGAGCTGTTTTTT
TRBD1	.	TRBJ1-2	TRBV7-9	CASAGGQGSYGYTF	TGTGCCAGCGCGGGGGGACAGGGCTCCTATGGCTACACCTTC
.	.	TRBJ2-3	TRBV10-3	CAIQGSSTQYF	TGTGCCATCCAAGGAAGTTCTACGCAGTATTTT
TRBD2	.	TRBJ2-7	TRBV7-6	CASSLELSGGAVNYEQYF	TGTGCCAGCAGCTTAGAACTTAGCGGGGGGGCCGTTAACTACGAGCAGTACTTC
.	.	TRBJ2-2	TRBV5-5	CASRRTQTNTGELFF	TGTGCCAGCAGAAGGACGCAAACCAACACCGGGGAGCTGTTTTTT
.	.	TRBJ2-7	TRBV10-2	CASSVNVQGEQYF	TGCGCCAGCAGTGTTAACGTCCAAGGGGAGCAGTACTTC
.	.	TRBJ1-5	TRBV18	CASSPGQTLSNQPQHF	TGTGCCAGCTCACCAGGACAGACCTTAAGCAATCAGCCCCAGCATTTT
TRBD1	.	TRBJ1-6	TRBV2	CASLDRASDNSPLHF	TGTGCCAGCCTTGACAGGGCGTCGGATAATTCACCCCTCCACTTT
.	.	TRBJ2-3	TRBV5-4	CASSLGGWFSDTQYF	TGTGCCAGCAGCTTGGGGGGCTGGTTTTCAGATACGCAGTATTTT
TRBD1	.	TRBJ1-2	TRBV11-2	CASSSGQGRYGYTF	TGTGCCAGCAGCTCTGGACAGGGTCGCTATGGCTACACCTTC
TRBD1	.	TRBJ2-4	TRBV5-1	CASSEGQAAAKNIQYF	TGCGCCAGCAGCGAGGGACAGGCGGCAGCCAAAAACATTCAGTACTTC
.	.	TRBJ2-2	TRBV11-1	CASSLAFGGNTGELFF	TGTGCCAGCAGCTTAGCGTTCGGAGGAAACACCGGGGAGCTGTTTTTT
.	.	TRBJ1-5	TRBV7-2	CASSLVENQPQHF	TGTGCCAGCAGCTTAGTAGAAAATCAGCCCCAGCATTTT
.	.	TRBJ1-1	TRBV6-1	CASSEASSGRLSMNTEAFF	TGTGCCAGCAGTGAAGCATCTTCCGGACGATTATCCATGAACACTGAAGCTTTCTTT
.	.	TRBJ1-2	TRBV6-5	CASIGADYGYTF	TGTGCCAGCATTGGGGCGGACTATGGCTACACCTTC